This T cell receptor (beta chain) originates from a study of shared clonotypes between healthy human individuals (TCRdb year 2020). As for the study more broadly: The cohort comprised two women and three men aged 18 to 49 years. To estimate repertoire size and how much clonotypes are shared between individuals, the study performed deep sequencing of blood TCR repertoires from a few healthy adults. Between about 0.85 and 10 billion PBMCs per donor were obtained by leukapheresis. For each donor, three plates each were used for CD4 naive and CD4 memory, two plates were used for CD8 naive, and one plate was used for CD8 memory. To increase sequencing depth and limit assay-specific biases, different laboratories used diverse techniques to prepare libraries and sequence TCR repertoires.

For this clone: Its recognized antigen is unknown. No much larger clonotype is one base removed from it; base qualities were not supplied.

TCR CDR3 regions were amplified from genomic DNA by multiplex PCR using the deep immunoSEQ assay. Genomic DNA extracted from each cell subset was distributed evenly over all wells of several immunoSEQ 96-well plates, and each plate served as one replicate. For sorted subsets, each replicate PCR was loaded with roughly 190 ng genomic DNA, equivalent to some 31,000 T cell genomes. Purified libraries were measured with a Qubit 3.0 fluorometer, size-checked on a Bioanalyzer 2100, and measured again with the KAPA Library Quantification kit. Every immunoSEQ 96-well plate was sequenced on a separate single-read 150-cycle Illumina NextSeq 550 flow cell. Per the original workflow: Because the immunoSEQ output included only junctional sequences and no quality scores, the filtering could not be the same as the filtering used for full-length reads. Sequences were annotated with PyIR, a Python wrapper for IgBLAST v1.9, using IMGT germline references to assign V/J genes and CDR3. Reads were removed for weak V/J assignments (E-value above 1e-6), missing CDR3, stop codons, out-of-frame junctions, or ambiguous translated residues. V3J clonotypes were defined as sequences sharing an identical inferred V gene, J gene, and CDR3 amino acid sequence. Percentage overlap between repertoires was computed as shared unique clonotypes divided by the size of the smaller repertoire. Richness of each repertoire was evaluated using RTK rarefaction, the Chao1 estimator, and Recon v2.1 estimates of unobserved clonotypes. Generation probabilities for all TCRbeta clonotypes obtained by the gDNA method from several donors were computed using OLGA. The source is immuneACCESS, and TCRdb retained only in-frame sequences with V and J called. Part of the clones is not carried over; for the studies checked, unresolved V genes explain less than half of this, and the remainder is unexplained. The V and J calls and clone size were taken over from that table, and D and trimming were inferred from the DNA. Recorded for this sample are over a million clones; approximately 98.5% of them occurred a single time. Approximately 0.4% of the sample goes to the ten largest clones.

From the cysteine through the phenylalanine, the CDR3 covers 15 amino acids. Only CDR3 DNA is held: 45 bases, read in frame from base 1. The trim is 0 bases for V and 3 bases for J, with a gap of 10 bases between the germline ends. In the germline V gene, CDR1 corresponds to SGDLS and CDR2 to YYNGEE. The donors were healthy, HIV-negative adults with no recently reported acute infections or vaccinations. Every donor was a Caucasian adult living in Nashville, Tennessee, USA. CD4+ T cells were enriched by magnetic negative selection, after which naive cells were positively selected on CD45RA and the negative fraction was taken as the memory subset. After blood collection by leukapheresis, PBMCs were isolated using Ficoll-Histopaque density gradient centrifugation and then cryopreserved in the vapor phase of liquid nitrogen. Analytical flow cytometry was used to check the purity and quantity of each magnetically sorted T cell population. Genomic DNA was isolated from each sorted fraction and quantified by UV absorbance on a Nanodrop 2000c.

General conclusions and limits of the study: Sampling was restricted to blood, and TCR repertoires in tissue are likely to differ from TCR repertoires in blood. Roughly 5% of naive CD4, 3.5% of naive CD8, approximately 2% of memory CD4, and less than 0.45% of memory CD8 clonotypes were shared across several donors. Rarefaction of sorted-subset datasets indicated incomplete sequencing despite the large sequencing depth. Because the study included a small number of donors, the genetic and exposure-history diversity represented was limited. Pairwise subsampling led to the expectation that sequencing depth would affect the degree of clonotype sharing among donors. Estimated clonotype richness was generally larger for naive than for memory subsets. Higher generation probabilities were observed for clonotypes shared by all four sorted-subset donors than for non-shared clonotypes.

The TCR comes from a young man in good health. The sequenced sample was naive CD4+ T cells sorted from blood. The cell subset or site label, read with the paper, signifies: CD45RA+ positively selected. This receptor chain uses TRBV9 and TRBJ2-1; the D gene cannot be resolved reliably. The CDR3 here reads CASSVVGDLYNEQFF. The DNA is as follows: TGTGCCAGCAGCGTAGTGGGCGACCTCTACAATGAGCAGTTCTTC.